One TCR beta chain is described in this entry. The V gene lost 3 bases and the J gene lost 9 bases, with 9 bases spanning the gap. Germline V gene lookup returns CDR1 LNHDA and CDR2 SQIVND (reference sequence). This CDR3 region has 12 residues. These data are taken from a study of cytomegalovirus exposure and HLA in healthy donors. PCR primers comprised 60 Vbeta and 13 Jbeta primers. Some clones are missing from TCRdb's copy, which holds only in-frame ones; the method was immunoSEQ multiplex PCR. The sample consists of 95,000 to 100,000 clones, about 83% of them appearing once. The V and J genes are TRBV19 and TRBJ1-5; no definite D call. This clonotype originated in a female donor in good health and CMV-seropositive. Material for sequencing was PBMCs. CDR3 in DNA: TGTGCCAGTAGTATTTTGCCAGGGCCCCAGCATTTT. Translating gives CASSILPGPQHF. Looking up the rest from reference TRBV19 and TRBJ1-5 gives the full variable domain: DGGITQSPKYLFRKEGQNVTLSCEQNLNHDAMYWYRQDPGQGLRLIYYSQIVNDFQKGDIAEGYSVSREKKESFPLTVTSAQKNPTAFYLCASSILPGPQHFGDGTRLSIL.